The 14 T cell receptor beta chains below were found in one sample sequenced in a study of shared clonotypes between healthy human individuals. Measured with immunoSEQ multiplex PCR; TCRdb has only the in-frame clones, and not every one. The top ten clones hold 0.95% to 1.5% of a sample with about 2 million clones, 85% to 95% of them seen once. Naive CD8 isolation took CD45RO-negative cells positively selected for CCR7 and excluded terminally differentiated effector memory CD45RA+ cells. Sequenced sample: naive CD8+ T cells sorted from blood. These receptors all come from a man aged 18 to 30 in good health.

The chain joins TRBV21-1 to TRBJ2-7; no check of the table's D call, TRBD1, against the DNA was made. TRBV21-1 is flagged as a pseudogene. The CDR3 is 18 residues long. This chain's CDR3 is CASSKAAIPGTGGHEQYF. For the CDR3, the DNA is TGTGCCAGCAGCAAAGCAGCCATCCCAGGGACAGGGGGACACGAGCAGTACTTC.

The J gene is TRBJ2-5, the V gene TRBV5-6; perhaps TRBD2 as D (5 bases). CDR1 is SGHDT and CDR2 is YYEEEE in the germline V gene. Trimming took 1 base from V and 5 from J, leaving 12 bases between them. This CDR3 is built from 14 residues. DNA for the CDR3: TGTGCCAGCAGCTTGTACAGCTCGGGGGAGACCCAGTACTTC. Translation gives CASSLYSSGETQYF.

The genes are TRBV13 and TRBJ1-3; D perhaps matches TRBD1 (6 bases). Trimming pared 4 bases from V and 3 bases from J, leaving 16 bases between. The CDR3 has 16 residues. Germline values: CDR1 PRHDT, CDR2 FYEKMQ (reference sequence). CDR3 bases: TGTGCCAGCAGCTCTACCCAGGGGTTAGGTGGAAACACCATATATTTT. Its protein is CASSSTQGLGGNTIYF. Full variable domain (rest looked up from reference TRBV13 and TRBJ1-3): AAGVIQSPRHLIKEKRETATLKCYPIPRHDTVYWYQQGPGQDPQFLISFYEKMQSDKGSIPDRFSAQQFSDYHSELNMSSLELGDSALYFCASSSTQGLGGNTIYFGEGSWLTVV.

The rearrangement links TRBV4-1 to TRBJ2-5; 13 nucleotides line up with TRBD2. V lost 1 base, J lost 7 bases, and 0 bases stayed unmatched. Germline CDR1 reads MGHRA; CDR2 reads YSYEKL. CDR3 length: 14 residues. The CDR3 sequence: CASSQGTSGGTQYF. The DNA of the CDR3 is TGCGCCAGCAGCCAAGGGACTAGCGGGGGGACCCAGTACTTC.

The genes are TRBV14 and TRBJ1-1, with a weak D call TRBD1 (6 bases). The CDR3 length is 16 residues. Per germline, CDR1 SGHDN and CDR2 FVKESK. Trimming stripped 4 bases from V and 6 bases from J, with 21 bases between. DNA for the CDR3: TGTGCCAGCAGCCTAGCCAACAGGGCGCTCTCCCCTGAAGCTTTCTTT. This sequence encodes CASSLANRALSPEAFF. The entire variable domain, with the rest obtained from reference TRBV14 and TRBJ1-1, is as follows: EAGVTQFPSHSVIEKGQTVTLRCDPISGHDNLYWYRRVMGKEIKFLLHFVKESKQDESGMPNNRFLAERTGGTYSTLKVQPAELEDSGVYFCASSLANRALSPEAFFGQGTRLTVV.

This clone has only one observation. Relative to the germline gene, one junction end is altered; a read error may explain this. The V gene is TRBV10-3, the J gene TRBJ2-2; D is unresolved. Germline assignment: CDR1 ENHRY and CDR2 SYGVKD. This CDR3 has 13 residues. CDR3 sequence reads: CATSGEYTGELFF. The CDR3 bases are TGTGCCACCAGTGGCGAGTACACCGGGGAGCTGTTTTTT.

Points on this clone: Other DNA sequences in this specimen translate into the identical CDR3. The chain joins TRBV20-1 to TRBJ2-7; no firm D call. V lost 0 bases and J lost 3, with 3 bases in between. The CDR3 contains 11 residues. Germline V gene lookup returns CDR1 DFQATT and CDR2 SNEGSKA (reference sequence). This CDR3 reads CSAREGYEQYF. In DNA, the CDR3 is TGCAGTGCTAGAGAAGGCTACGAGCAGTACTTC.

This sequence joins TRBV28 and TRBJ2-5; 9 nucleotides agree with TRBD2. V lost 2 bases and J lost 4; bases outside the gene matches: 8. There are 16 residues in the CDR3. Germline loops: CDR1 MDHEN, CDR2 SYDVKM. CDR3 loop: CASSLDASGDPETQYF. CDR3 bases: TGTGCCAGCAGTTTAGATGCTAGCGGGGACCCAGAGACCCAGTACTTC.

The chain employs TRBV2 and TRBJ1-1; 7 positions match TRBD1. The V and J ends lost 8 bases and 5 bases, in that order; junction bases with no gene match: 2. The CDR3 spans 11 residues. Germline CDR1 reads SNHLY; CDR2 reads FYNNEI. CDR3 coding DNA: TGTGCCAGCGACAGGGATACTGAAGCTTTCTTT. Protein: CASDRDTEAFF.

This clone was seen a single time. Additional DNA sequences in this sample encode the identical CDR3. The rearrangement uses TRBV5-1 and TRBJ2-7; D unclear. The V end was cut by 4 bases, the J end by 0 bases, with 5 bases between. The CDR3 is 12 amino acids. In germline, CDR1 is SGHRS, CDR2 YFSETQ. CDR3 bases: TGCGCCAGCAGCCTCCTCTCCTACGAGCAGTACTTC. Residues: CASSLLSYEQYF.

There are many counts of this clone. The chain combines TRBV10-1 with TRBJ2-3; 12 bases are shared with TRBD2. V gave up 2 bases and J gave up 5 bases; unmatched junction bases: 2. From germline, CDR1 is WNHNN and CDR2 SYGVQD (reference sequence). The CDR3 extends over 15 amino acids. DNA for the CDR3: TGCGCCAGCAGTGAGGAGGGACTAGCGGGAGATACGCAGTATTTT. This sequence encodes CASSEEGLAGDTQYF.

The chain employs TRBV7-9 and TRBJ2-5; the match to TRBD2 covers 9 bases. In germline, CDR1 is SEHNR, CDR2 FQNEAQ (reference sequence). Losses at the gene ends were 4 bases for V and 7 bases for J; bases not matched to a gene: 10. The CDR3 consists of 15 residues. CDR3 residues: CASSSGLATSRTQYF. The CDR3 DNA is TGTGCCAGCAGCTCAGGACTAGCGACGTCAAGGACCCAGTACTTC.

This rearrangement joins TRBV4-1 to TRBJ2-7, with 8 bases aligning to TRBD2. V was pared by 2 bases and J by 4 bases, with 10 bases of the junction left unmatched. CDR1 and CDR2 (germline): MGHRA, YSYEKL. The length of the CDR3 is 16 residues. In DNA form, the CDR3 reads TGCGCCAGCAGCCAATTTGCGGGGGGTCGAGATTACGAGCAGTACTTC. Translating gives CASSQFAGGRDYEQYF.

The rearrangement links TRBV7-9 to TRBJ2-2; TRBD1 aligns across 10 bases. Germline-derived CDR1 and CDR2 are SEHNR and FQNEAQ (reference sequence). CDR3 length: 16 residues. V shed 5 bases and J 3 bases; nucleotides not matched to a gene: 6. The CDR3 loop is CASSPPGQGHTGELFF. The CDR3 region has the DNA TGTGCCAGCAGCCCTCCGGGACAGGGGCACACCGGGGAGCTGTTTTTT.